One and the same sample provided the 31 T cell receptor beta chains below, sequenced in a study of CD8+CD57+ T cells in acquired aplastic anemia. The patients chosen for sequencing had shown expansion of CD8+CD57+ cells (detected by flow cytometry). TCR beta VDJ and CDR3 were profiled, and genomic DNA was the template. TCRdb re-called the reads through MiXCR, storing one row per CDR3 protein. The data show approximately 150,000 distinct CDR3 sequences, less than 60% seen once. The sequenced material came from sorted CD4+, CD8+, or CD8+CD57+ T cells (not recorded which) from PBMCs. The receptors here all came from a human donor with aplastic anemia.

The chain uses TRBV10-3 and TRBJ1-1; no reliable D call. The CDR3 extends over 13 amino acids. With 5 bases removed from V and 1 base from J, the gap between germline ends came to 8 bases. Germline values: CDR1 ENHRY, CDR2 SYGVKD. Here the CDR3 reads CAISYVENTEAFF. CDR3 nucleotide sequence: TGTGCCATCAGTTACGTGGAGAACACTGAAGCTTTCTTT.

This clonotype was detected many times. The genes are TRBV7-9 and TRBJ1-1, with 7 bases identical to TRBD1. Germline V gene sequence: CDR1 SEHNR, CDR2 FQNEAQ (reference sequence). The CDR3 is made up of 14 amino acids. The ends lost 1 base at V and 4 bases at J; junction bases unmatched: 3. The chain's CDR3 is CASSLGQGVTEAFF. The CDR3 DNA is TGTGCCAGCAGCTTAGGACAGGGTGTCACTGAAGCTTTCTTT.

The rearrangement joins TRBV19 to TRBJ2-7; TRBD1 matches at 7 bases. The CDR3 length is 15 residues. Germline V gene sequence: CDR1 LNHDA, CDR2 SQIVND (reference sequence). The trim removed 7 bases at V and 2 bases at J, leaving 11 bases unmatched. The CDR3 nucleotides read TGTGCCAGTACCACGACAGGGACGTGGCCCTACGAGCAGTACTTC. Protein: CASTTTGTWPYEQYF. Supplemented by reference TRBV19 and TRBJ2-7, the full variable domain reads DGGITQSPKYLFRKEGQNVTLSCEQNLNHDAMYWYRQDPGQGLRLIYYSQIVNDFQKGDIAEGYSVSREKKESFPLTVTSAQKNPTAFYLCASTTTGTWPYEQYFGPGTRLTVT.

As concerns this clonotype: A clone one base away is much larger, so this may be a read error. The chain couples TRBV12-3 or TRBV12-4 to TRBJ2-1; TRBD2 aligns across 10 bases. With V trimmed by 6 bases and J by 9 bases, 8 bases remained unmatched. The CDR3 is made up of 14 amino acids. The CDR3 nucleotides read TGTGCCAGCAGCGGGACTAGCGTGGAAGGTGAGCAGTTCTTC. Protein product: CASSGTSVEGEQFF.

This clonotype has ten or more counts. For the CDR3, the DNA is TGTGCCAGCAGCCAAGCGGGACGCAACATCAACGAGCAGTACTTC. Its protein product is CASSQAGRNINEQYF. The V call is TRBV3-1, the J call TRBJ2-7; the D call may be TRBD1 or TRBD2 (5 bases each). CDR1 LGHDT and CDR2 YNNKEL come from the germline V gene (reference sequence). V was cut by 1 base and J by 5 bases, with 15 bases left in between. This CDR3 has 15 residues.

This clonotype was seen many times. The chain is built from TRBV6-1 and TRBJ1-4; weak D call: TRBD1 (5 bases). Looked up from germline, CDR1 is MNHNS and CDR2 is SASEGT. The CDR3 has 14 residues. V was trimmed by 4 bases and J by 1 base, leaving 7 bases between them. The CDR3 DNA reads TGTGCCAGCAGTGCGGGGGGAACTAATGAAAAACTGTTTTTT. Its translation: CASSAGGTNEKLFF.

The chain is built from TRBV12-3 or TRBV12-4 and TRBJ2-2; 7 bases map to TRBD2. V dropped 6 bases and J dropped 13; count of bases not matched to a gene: 2. The CDR3 is made up of 10 amino acids. In nucleotides, the CDR3 is TGTGCCAGCAGCCAGCGGGGGCTGTTTTTT. It translates to CASSQRGLFF.

The rearrangement links TRBV29-1 to TRBJ1-1; D possibly corresponds to TRBD1 (5 bases). V lost 4 bases and J 5 bases, leaving 14 bases between the germline ends. This CDR3 is built from 13 residues. Germline V CDR1 and CDR2: SQVTM, ANQGSEA. The CDR3 DNA is TGCAGCGTTGGTGTGGGGGAGGGAACTGAAGCTTTCTTT. It yields the protein CSVGVGEGTEAFF. The full variable domain, in which reference TRBV29-1 and TRBJ1-1 provide the parts outside the CDR3, is SAVISQKPSRDICQRGTSLTIQCQVDSQVTMMFWYRQQPGQSLTLIATANQGSEATYESGFVIDKFPISRPNLTFSTLTVSNMSPEDSSIYLCSVGVGEGTEAFFGQGTRLTVV.

V usage is TRBV2 and J usage is TRBJ1-1; D gene unclear. With 11 bases removed from V and 1 base from J, the gap between germline ends came to 14 bases. CDR3 size: 13 residues. CDR1 and CDR2 from the germline V gene are SNHLY and FYNNEI. The CDR3 loop is CARLGASNTEAFF. The CDR3 nucleotides read TGTGCCCGCCTTGGCGCCTCGAACACTGAAGCTTTCTTT.

This clonotype has at least ten counts. V is TRBV24-1 and J is TRBJ1-5; D not certain. V was cut by 10 bases and J by 7 bases, with 13 bases left in between. Looked up from germline, CDR1 is KGHDR and CDR2 is SFDVKD. The CDR3 consists of 12 residues. The CDR3 nucleotides are TGTGCCACAGGAGAAGGGCGGCAGCCCCAGCATTTT. Its protein product is CATGEGRQPQHF.

This clonotype was picked up many times. The CDR3 here is CATSEGTGGVDGYTF. CDR3 nucleotide sequence: TGTGCCACCAGTGAAGGGACAGGCGGTGTAGATGGCTACACCTTC. V and J are TRBV24-1 and TRBJ1-2, with 8 bases lining up with TRBD1. Trimming took 4 bases from V and 6 from J; bases not matched to a gene: 9. The CDR3 extends over 15 amino acids. Germline CDR1 is KGHDR and CDR2 is SFDVKD.

Regarding this clonotype: The junction shows a germline mismatch at one end, possibly a read error. The chain combines TRBV7-7 with TRBJ2-2; weak D call: TRBD2 (6 bases). The germline V gene encodes CDR1 SSHAT and CDR2 FNYEAQ (reference sequence). CDR3 length: 16 residues. DNA of the CDR3: TGTGCTAGCAGCTTAGCGCGTCCGGGAGTGGGCGGGGAGCTGTTTTTT. Amino acids: CASSLARPGVGGELFF.

Comments on this clonotype: The CDR3 ends on some other residue instead of the conserved phenylalanine or tryptophan, so this is likely a read error. J is TRBJ2-7 and V is TRBV11-2, with D perhaps assigned TRBD1 or TRBD2 (7 bases each). Germline assignment: CDR1 SGHAT and CDR2 FQNNGV. The V gene lost 2 bases and the J gene lost 2 bases, with 16 bases spanning the gap. The CDR3 is 16 residues long. Here the CDR3 reads CASSLRQGGETYEQYL. CDR3 nucleotide sequence: TGTGCCAGCAGCTTACGGCAGGGGGGGGAAACCTACGAGCAGTACCTC.

In this sample, this clonotype turned up a few times. This rearrangement joins TRBV19 to TRBJ1-4; D call uncertain. Germline V gene data show CDR1 as LNHDA and CDR2 as SQIVND (reference sequence). V was pared by 7 bases and J by 3 bases, with 12 bases between. There are 14 residues in the CDR3. CDR3 sequence: CASKQEQPNEKLFF. CDR3 nucleotide sequence: TGTGCCAGTAAGCAGGAACAGCCTAATGAAAAACTGTTTTTT. The full variable domain, in which reference TRBV19 and TRBJ1-4 provide the parts outside the CDR3, is DGGITQSPKYLFRKEGQNVTLSCEQNLNHDAMYWYRQDPGQGLRLIYYSQIVNDFQKGDIAEGYSVSREKKESFPLTVTSAQKNPTAFYLCASKQEQPNEKLFFGSGTQLSVL.

The chain employs TRBV18 and TRBJ1-1; possible D gene TRBD1, 6 bases. The germline gives CDR1 KGHSH, CDR2 LQKENI. The CDR3 loop spans 14 amino acids. V was pared by 2 bases and J by 6 bases, with 13 bases between. The CDR3 loop is CASSPVQGGPEAFF. The CDR3, as DNA: TGTGCCAGCTCACCAGTTCAAGGGGGGCCTGAAGCTTTCTTT.

This sequence joins TRBV19 and TRBJ1-1; D not resolved. Germline V gene lookup returns CDR1 LNHDA and CDR2 SQIVND (reference sequence). CDR3 length: 10 residues. The germline V and J ends were trimmed by 9 bases and 4 bases, with 6 bases remaining between them. DNA for the CDR3: TGTGCCAGCAAGCGCACTGAAGCTTTCTTT. As protein: CASKRTEAFF.

In this sample, this clonotype turned up once. A much larger clone lies a single base off, so this may be a read error. The chain employs TRBV6-6 and TRBJ1-4; a possible D gene is TRBD1 (6 bases). V lost 8 bases and J 10 bases, leaving 11 bases between the germline ends. Germline V gives CDR1 MNHNY, CDR2 SVGAGI (reference sequence). The CDR3 is 11 amino acids. In DNA, the CDR3 is TGTGCCAGCGCGTTAGGGGGAAAACTGTTTTTT. Protein: CASALGGKLFF.

The chain is built from TRBV7-7 and TRBJ2-2; no clear D gene. Trimming pared 6 bases from V and 0 bases from J, leaving 5 bases between. Germline V lookup: CDR1 SSHAT, CDR2 FNYEAQ (reference sequence). This CDR3 is built from 13 residues. CDR3 region: CASSPANTGELFF. CDR3 coding DNA: TGTGCCAGCAGTCCGGCGAACACCGGGGAGCTGTTTTTT.

This chain uses TRBV20-1 with TRBJ1-5; D is possibly TRBD1 (5 bases). Trimming took 3 bases from V and 2 from J, leaving 14 bases between them. This CDR3 has 15 amino acids. Germline-derived CDR1 and CDR2 are DFQATT and SNEGSKA (reference sequence). The CDR3 loop reads CSASQGREGNQPQHF. The CDR3 DNA reads TGCAGTGCTAGTCAAGGCAGGGAGGGCAATCAGCCCCAGCATTTT.

The chain links TRBV24-1 to TRBJ2-3; 8 bases are a match to TRBD1. The V and J ends lost 5 bases and 4 bases, in that order; junction bases with no gene match: 7. Germline lookup yields CDR1 KGHDR and CDR2 SFDVKD. The CDR3 has 15 amino acids. CDR3 loop: CATSAGQGPADTQYF. The DNA of the CDR3 is TGTGCCACCAGTGCTGGACAGGGCCCCGCAGATACGCAGTATTTT.

There are many counts of this clonotype. J is TRBJ2-1 and V is TRBV12-3 or TRBV12-4; D possibly corresponds to TRBD2 (5 bases). The V end was cut by 6 bases, the J end by 2 bases, with 14 bases between. The CDR3 loop spans 15 amino acids. In nucleotides, the CDR3 is TGTGCCAGCAGCCAGAGCGGAGACCCCTACAATGAGCAGTTCTTC. As protein: CASSQSGDPYNEQFF.

The rearrangement uses TRBV20-1 and TRBJ2-1; D is undetermined. This CDR3 comprises 13 residues. Germline V lookup: CDR1 DFQATT, CDR2 SNEGSKA (reference sequence). Trimming removed 3 bases at V and 4 bases at J, with 10 bases between. The CDR3 reads CSASPKEYNEQFF. The CDR3 bases are TGCAGTGCTAGCCCCAAGGAGTACAATGAGCAGTTCTTC.

The chain uses TRBV5-1 and TRBJ2-5; 7 bases are shared with TRBD1. CDR1 and CDR2 (germline): SGHRS, YFSETQ. The CDR3 has 14 amino acids. J gave up 3 bases and V 4 bases, and 6 bases lay outside the gene matches. For the CDR3, the DNA is TGCGCCAGCAGCAGCCGGACAGGCGAAGAGACCCAGTACTTC. Protein product: CASSSRTGEETQYF.

The rearrangement joins TRBV6-1 to TRBJ2-3; a possible D gene is TRBD2 (6 bases). Per germline, CDR1 MNHNS and CDR2 SASEGT. The CDR3 spans 16 residues. V lost 0 bases to trimming and J lost 1 base, with 11 bases between them. The CDR3 reads CASSEARPGGTDTQYF. Written as DNA, the CDR3 is TGTGCCAGCAGTGAAGCACGCCCGGGGGGCACAGATACGCAGTATTTT.

V usage is TRBV4-1 and J usage is TRBJ2-7; D is possibly TRBD2 (5 bases). This CDR3 is built from 16 residues. Trimming left V 4 bases short and J 0 bases short, with 16 bases between. Germline values: CDR1 MGHRA, CDR2 YSYEKL. CDR3 in amino acids: CASSPRFGESSYEQYF. The CDR3 DNA follows: TGCGCCAGCAGCCCACGTTTTGGGGAGTCCTCCTACGAGCAGTACTTC.

The gene calls are TRBV11-1 and TRBJ2-3; the D gene is possibly TRBD1 (6 bases). Germline V lookup: CDR1 SGHAT, CDR2 FQDESV (reference sequence). The V end was cut by 1 base, the J end by 5 bases, with 13 bases between. The CDR3 totals 15 residues. CDR3 sequence (DNA): TGTGCCAGCAGCTTAGTGTTGGGGGCGAGAGATACGCAGTATTTT. Protein sequence: CASSLVLGARDTQYF.

A note on this clonotype: With a much larger clone just one base away, this may be a read error. V usage is TRBV6-1 and J usage is TRBJ2-7, with D unresolved. Germline V gene lookup returns CDR1 MNHNS and CDR2 SASEGT. The CDR3 is made up of 13 amino acids. The V and J ends lost 6 bases and 5 bases respectively, with 14 bases between them. For the CDR3, the DNA is TGTGCCAGCAGCCGTATTGGGCTCAACGAGCAGTACTTC. This encodes CASSRIGLNEQYF.

V usage is TRBV20-1 and J usage is TRBJ2-1; D gene unclear. CDR1 and CDR2 from the germline V gene are DFQATT and SNEGSKA (reference sequence). The CDR3 has 13 amino acids. Deletions cut 3 bases from V and 7 bases from J, with 13 bases between. CDR3 region: CSASRAGLNEQFF. The CDR3 nucleotides read TGCAGTGCTAGTAGAGCCGGTTTGAATGAGCAGTTCTTC.

The chain combines TRBV15 with TRBJ2-1, with D unresolved. Germline V gene sequence: CDR1 LNHNV, CDR2 YYDKDF (reference sequence). The CDR3 has 13 amino acids. Deletions cut 1 base from V and 11 bases from J, with 12 bases between. The CDR3 loop is CATSRVKAPQQFF. The CDR3 region has the DNA TGTGCCACCAGCAGAGTTAAGGCTCCACAGCAGTTCTTC.

V usage is TRBV12-3 or TRBV12-4 and J usage is TRBJ2-7; a possible D gene is TRBD2 (6 bases). V lost 1 base, J lost 8 bases, and 15 bases lay in between. This CDR3 spans 14 amino acids. This CDR3 reads CASSLGGDVLKQYF. As DNA, the CDR3 is TGTGCCAGCAGTTTAGGGGGGGACGTTTTGAAGCAGTACTTC.

Only a few counts were recorded for this clonotype. This rearrangement joins TRBV2 to TRBJ2-1; 11 bases map to TRBD2. The CDR3 sequence is 20 residues long. V lost 0 bases, J lost 3 bases, and 13 bases stayed unmatched. Germline CDR1 reads SNHLY; CDR2 reads FYNNEI. CDR3 DNA: TGTGCCAGCAGTGAAGCGCAGGGGTTGTGGGGGACTAGCGGCTACAATGAGCAGTTCTTC. Translation gives CASSEAQGLWGTSGYNEQFF.